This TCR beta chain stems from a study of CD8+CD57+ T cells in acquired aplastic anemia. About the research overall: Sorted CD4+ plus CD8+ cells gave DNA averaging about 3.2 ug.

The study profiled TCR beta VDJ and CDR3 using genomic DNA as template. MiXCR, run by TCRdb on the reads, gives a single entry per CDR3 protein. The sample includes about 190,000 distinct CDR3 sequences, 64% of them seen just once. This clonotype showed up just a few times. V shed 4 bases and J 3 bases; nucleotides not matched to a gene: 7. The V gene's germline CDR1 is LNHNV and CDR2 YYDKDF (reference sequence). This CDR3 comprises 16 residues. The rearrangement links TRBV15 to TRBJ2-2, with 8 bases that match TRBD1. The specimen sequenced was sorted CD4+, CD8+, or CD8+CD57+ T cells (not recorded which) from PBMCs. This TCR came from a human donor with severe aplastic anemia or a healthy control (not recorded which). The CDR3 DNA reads TGTGCCACCAGCACCCGACAGGGGCCCTACACCGGGGAGCTGTTTTTT. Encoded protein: CATSTRQGPYTGELFF.